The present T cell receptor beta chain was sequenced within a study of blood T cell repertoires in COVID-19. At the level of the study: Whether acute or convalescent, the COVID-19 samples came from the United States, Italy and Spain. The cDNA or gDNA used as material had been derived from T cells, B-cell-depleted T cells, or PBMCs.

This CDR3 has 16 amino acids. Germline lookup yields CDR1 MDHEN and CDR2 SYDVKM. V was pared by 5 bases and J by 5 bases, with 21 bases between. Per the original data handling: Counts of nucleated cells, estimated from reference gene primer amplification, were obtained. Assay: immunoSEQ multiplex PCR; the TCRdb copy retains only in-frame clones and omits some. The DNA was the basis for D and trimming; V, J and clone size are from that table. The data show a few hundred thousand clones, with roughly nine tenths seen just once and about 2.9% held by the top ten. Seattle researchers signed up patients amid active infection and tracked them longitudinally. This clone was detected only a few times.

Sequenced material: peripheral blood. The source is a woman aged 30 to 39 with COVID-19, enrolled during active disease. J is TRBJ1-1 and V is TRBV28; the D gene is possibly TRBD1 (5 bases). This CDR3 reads CASSPPGGVGRTEAFF. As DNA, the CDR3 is TGTGCCAGCAGTCCCCCGGGAGGGGTCGGAAGGACTGAAGCTTTCTTT.